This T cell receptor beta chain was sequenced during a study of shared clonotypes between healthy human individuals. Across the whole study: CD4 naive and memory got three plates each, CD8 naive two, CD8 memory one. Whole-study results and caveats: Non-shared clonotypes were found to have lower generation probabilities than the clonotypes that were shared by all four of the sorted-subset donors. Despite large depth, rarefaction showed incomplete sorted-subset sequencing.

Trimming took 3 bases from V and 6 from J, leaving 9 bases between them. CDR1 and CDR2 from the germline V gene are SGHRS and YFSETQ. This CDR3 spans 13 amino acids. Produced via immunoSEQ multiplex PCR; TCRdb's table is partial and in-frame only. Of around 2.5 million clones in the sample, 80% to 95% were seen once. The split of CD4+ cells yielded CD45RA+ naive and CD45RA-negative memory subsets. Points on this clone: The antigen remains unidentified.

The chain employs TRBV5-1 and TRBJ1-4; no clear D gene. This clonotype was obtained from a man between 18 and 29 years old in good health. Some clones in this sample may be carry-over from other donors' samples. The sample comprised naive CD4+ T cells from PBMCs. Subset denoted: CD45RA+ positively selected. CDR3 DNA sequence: TGCGCCAGCAGCTGGGCGCCATATGAAAAACTGTTTTTT. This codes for CASSWAPYEKLFF. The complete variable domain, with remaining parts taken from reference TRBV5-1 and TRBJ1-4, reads KAGVTQTPRYLIKTRGQQVTLSCSPISGHRSVSWYQQTPGQGLQFLFEYFSETQRNKGNFPGRFSGRQFSNSRSEMNVSTLELGDSALYLCASSWAPYEKLFFGSGTQLSVL.